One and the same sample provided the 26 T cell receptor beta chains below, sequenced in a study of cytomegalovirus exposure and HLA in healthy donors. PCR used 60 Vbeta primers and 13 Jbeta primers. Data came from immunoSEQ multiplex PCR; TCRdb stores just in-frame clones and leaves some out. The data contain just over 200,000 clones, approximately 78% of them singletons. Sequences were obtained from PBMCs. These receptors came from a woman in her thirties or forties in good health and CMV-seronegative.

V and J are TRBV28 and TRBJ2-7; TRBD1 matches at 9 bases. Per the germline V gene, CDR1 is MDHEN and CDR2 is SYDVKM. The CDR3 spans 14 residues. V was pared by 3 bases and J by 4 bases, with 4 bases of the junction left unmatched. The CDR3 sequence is CASSFVGQGYEQYF. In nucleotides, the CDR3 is TGTGCCAGCAGTTTCGTGGGACAGGGTTACGAGCAGTACTTC.

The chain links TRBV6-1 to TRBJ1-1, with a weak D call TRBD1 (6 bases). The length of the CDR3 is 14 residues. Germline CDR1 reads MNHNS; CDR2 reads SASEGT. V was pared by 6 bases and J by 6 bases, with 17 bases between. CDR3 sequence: CASRPPQGIPEAFF. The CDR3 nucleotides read TGTGCCAGCAGACCTCCCCAGGGGATCCCTGAAGCTTTCTTT.

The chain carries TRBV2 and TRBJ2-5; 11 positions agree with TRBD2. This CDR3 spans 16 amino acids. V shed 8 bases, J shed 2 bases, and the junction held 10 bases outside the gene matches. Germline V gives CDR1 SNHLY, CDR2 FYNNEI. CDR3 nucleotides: TGTGCCAGCCTACAAGTAGCGGGAGGGACACAAGAGACCCAGTACTTC. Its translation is CASLQVAGGTQETQYF.

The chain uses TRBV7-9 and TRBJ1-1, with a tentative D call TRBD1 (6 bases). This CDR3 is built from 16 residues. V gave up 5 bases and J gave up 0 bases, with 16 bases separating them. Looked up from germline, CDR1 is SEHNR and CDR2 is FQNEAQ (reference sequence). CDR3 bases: TGTGCCAGCAGCCCAGGACAGCGATGGATGAACACTGAAGCTTTCTTT. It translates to CASSPGQRWMNTEAFF.

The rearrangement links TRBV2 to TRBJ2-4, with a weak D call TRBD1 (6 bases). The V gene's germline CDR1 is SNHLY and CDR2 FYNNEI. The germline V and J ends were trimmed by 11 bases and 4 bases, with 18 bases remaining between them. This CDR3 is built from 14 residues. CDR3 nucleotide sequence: TGTGCCGGGGGCTCCGGGAACGGAAAAAACATTCAGTACTTC. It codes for CAGGSGNGKNIQYF.

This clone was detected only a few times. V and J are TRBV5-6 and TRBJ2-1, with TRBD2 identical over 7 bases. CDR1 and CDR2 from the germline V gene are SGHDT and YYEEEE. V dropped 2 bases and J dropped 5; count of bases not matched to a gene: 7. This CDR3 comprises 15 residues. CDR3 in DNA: TGTGCCAGCAGCTTTGTGGGAGGGCCCCACAATGAGCAGTTCTTC. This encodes CASSFVGGPHNEQFF.

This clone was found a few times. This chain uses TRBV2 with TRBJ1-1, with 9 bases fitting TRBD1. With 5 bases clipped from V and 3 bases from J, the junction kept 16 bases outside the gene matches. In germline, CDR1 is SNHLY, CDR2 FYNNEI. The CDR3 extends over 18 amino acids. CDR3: CASSHDRDRDDRDTEAFF. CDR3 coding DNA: TGTGCCAGCAGTCATGACCGGGACAGGGATGATAGGGACACTGAAGCTTTCTTT.

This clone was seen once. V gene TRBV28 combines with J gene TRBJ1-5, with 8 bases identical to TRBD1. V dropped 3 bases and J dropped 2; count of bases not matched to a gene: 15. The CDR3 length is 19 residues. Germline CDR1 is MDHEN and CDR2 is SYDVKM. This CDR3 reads CASSFPTGTGFFGNQPQHF. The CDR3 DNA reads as TGTGCCAGCAGTTTCCCTACCGGGACAGGTTTTTTCGGCAATCAGCCCCAGCATTTT.

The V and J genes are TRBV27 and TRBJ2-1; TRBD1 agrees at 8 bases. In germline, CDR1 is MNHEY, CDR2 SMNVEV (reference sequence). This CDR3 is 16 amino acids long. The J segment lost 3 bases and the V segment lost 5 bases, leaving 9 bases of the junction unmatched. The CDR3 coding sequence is TGTGCCAGCAGTGGATGGGACAGGCTAAACTACAATGAGCAGTTCTTC. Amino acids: CASSGWDRLNYNEQFF.

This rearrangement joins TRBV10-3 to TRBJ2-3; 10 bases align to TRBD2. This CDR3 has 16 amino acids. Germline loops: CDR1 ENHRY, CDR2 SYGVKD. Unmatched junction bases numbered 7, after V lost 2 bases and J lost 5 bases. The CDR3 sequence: CAISEPVPSGGDTQYF. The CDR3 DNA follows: TGTGCCATCAGTGAGCCGGTCCCTAGCGGGGGAGATACGCAGTATTTT.

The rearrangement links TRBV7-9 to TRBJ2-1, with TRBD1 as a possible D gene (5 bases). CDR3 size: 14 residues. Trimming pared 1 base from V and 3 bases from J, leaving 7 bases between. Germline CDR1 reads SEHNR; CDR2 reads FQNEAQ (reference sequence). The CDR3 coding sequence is TGTGCCAGCAGCTTAGGGGGCATCTACAATGAGCAGTTCTTC. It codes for CASSLGGIYNEQFF.

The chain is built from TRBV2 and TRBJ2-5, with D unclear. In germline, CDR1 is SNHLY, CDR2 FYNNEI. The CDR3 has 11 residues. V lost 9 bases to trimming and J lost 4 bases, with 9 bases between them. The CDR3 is CARRSRETQYF. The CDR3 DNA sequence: TGTGCCAGACGGTCTAGAGAGACCCAGTACTTC.

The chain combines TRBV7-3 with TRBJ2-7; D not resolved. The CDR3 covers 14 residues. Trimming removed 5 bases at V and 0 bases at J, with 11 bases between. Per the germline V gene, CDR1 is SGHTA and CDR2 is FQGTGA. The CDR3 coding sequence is TGTGCCAGCAGCCCGTCACCCAGCTCCTACGAGCAGTACTTC. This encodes CASSPSPSSYEQYF.

The CDR3 spells CATSRGGVQETQYF. The CDR3 coding sequence is TGTGCCACCAGCAGGGGGGGGGTCCAAGAGACCCAGTACTTC. The chain employs TRBV15 and TRBJ2-5; 7 nucleotides line up with TRBD2. The CDR3 is made up of 14 amino acids. The germline V gene has CDR1 LNHNV and CDR2 YYDKDF (reference sequence). V was clipped by 3 bases and J by 1 base; unmatched bases: 2.

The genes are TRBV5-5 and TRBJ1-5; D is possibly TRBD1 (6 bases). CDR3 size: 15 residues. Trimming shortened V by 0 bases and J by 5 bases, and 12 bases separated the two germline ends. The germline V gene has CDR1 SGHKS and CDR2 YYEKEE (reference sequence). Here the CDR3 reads CASSLAAQGHQPQHF. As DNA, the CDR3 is TGTGCCAGCAGCTTGGCCGCACAGGGCCATCAGCCCCAGCATTTT.

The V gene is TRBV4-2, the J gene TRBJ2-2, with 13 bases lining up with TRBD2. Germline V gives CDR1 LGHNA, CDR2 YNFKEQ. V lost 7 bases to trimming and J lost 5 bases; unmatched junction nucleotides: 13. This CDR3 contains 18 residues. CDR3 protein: CASMNSLAGGPGTGELFF. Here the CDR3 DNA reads TGTGCCAGCATGAACTCACTAGCGGGAGGGCCGGGGACCGGGGAGCTGTTTTTT.

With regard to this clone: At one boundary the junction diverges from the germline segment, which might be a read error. The CDR3 loop is CASSEGLALLF. CDR3 nucleotide sequence: TGTGCCAGCAGTGAAGGACTAGCGTTGCTCTTC. The chain links TRBV2 to TRBJ2-1; TRBD2 matches 8 bases. Germline loops: CDR1 SNHLY, CDR2 FYNNEI. This CDR3 is built from 11 residues.

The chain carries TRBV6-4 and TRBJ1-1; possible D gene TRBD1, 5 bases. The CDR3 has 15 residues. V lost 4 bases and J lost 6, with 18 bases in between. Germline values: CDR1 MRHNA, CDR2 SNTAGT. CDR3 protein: CASSVLPDSRPEAFF. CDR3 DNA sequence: TGTGCCAGCAGTGTTCTTCCCGACAGCCGACCTGAAGCTTTCTTT.

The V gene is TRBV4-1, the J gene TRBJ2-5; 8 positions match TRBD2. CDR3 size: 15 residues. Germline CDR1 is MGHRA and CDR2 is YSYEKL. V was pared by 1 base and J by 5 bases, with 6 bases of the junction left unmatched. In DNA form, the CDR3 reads TGCGCCAGCAGCCAAGGCAGAGCGGGAGTGGAGACCCAGTACTTC. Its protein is CASSQGRAGVETQYF.

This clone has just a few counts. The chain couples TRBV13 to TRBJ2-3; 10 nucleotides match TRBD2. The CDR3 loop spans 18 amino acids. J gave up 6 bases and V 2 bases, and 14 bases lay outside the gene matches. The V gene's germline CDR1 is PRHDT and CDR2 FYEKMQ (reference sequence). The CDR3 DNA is TGTGCCAGCAGCTTATGGACTAGCGGACAAAAAATTTCTGATACGCAGTATTTT. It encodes CASSLWTSGQKISDTQYF.

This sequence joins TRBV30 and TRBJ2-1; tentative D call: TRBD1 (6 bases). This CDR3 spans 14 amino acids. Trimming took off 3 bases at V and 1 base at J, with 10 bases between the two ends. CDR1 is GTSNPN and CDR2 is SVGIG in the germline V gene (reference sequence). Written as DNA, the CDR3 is TGTGCCTGGAGCACAGGGACGTCCTACAATGAGCAGTTCTTC. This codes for CAWSTGTSYNEQFF.

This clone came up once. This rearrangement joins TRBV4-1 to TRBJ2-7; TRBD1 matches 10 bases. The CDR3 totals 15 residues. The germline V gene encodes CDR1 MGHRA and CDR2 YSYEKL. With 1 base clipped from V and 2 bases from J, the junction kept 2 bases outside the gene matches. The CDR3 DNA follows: TGCGCCAGCAGCCAAGGGGGACAGGGGCCCTACGAGCAGTACTTC. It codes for CASSQGGQGPYEQYF.

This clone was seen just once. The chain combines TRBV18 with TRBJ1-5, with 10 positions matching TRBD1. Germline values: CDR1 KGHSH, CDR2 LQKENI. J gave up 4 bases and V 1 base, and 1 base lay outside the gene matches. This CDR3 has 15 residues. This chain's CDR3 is CASSPRTGGNQPQHF. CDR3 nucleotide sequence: TGTGCCAGCTCACCACGGACAGGGGGAAATCAGCCCCAGCATTTT.

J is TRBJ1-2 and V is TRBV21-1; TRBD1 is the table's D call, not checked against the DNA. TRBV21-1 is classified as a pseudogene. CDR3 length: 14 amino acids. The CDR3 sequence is CASSDRTGGYGYTF. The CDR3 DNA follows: TGTGCCAGCAGCGACCGGACAGGGGGGTATGGCTACACCTTC.

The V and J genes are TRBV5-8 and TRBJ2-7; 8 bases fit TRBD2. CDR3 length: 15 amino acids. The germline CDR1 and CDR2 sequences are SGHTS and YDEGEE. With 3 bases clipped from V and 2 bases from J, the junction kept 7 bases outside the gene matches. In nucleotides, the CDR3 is TGTGCCAGCAGCTCTAAGCGGGAGTGGACCTACGAGCAGTACTTC. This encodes CASSSKREWTYEQYF. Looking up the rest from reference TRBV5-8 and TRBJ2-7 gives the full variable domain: EAGVTQSPTHLIKTRGQQATLRCSPISGHTSVYWYQQALGLGLQFLLWYDEGEERNRGNFPPRFSGRQFPNYSSELNVNALELEDSALYLCASSSKREWTYEQYFGPGTRLTVT.

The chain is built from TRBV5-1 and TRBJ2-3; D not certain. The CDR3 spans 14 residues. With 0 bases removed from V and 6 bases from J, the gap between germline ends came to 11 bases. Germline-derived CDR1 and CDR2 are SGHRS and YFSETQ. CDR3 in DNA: TGCGCCAGCAGCTTGGTAGGCGGTTCCGATACGCAGTATTTT. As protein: CASSLVGGSDTQYF.